The rows below give T cell receptor beta chains drawn from one sample of a study of identical twins. TCRdb re-derived calls from the 5' RACE reads in MiXCR, one entry per CDR3 protein. There are about 430,000 distinct CDR3 sequences in the sample; roughly 18% occur only once, and around 10% lies in the top ten. Sample: naive T cells sorted from blood. All receptors derive from a man aged 45-65 years in good health. The CDR3 runs from the conserved cysteine through the conserved F or W. Fields, in order: V gene, J gene, D gene, clone size, CDR3 DNA, CDR3 protein. A D gene is named only where the DNA matches it firmly. The size field is filled for only some rows; it gives once, few, many or a size class.

>TRBV15|TRBJ1-2|.|.
TGTGCCACCAGCCCCAGGGGAAGCTATGGCTACACCTTC
CATSPRGSYGYTF
>TRBV11-2|TRBJ2-1|.|few
TGTGCCAGCAGCTTAGTCGCGGGGCTAAACAATGAGCAGTTCTTC
CASSLVAGLNNEQFF
>TRBV28|TRBJ2-1|TRBD2|few
TGTGCCAGCAGTTTGGGCGGGGCAGCGGGGGCCCTGGGTGAGCAGTTCTTC
CASSLGGAAGALGEQFF
>TRBV7-2|TRBJ2-7|.|many
TGTGCCAGCAGCGAAACAGGTCCGGTGTACGAGCAGTACTTC
CASSETGPVYEQYF
>TRBV12-3/TRBV12-4|TRBJ1-5|.|many
TGTGCCAGCAGTTTAAGACAGTTCAATCAGCCCCAGCATTTT
CASSLRQFNQPQHF
>TRBV9|TRBJ2-3|TRBD2|many
TGTGCCAGCAGCGGGACCCGACTAGCGGGAGACAACACAGATACGCAGTATTTT
CASSGTRLAGDNTDTQYF
>TRBV20-1|TRBJ2-1|TRBD1|.
TGCAGTGCTAGAGAACCCGGGACAGGGGTCAGGGGGAGAGAGGACAATGAGCAGTTCTTC
CSAREPGTGVRGREDNEQFF
>TRBV29-1|TRBJ1-2|.|few
TGCAGCGTTGAAATCCAGCGCTATGGCTACACCTTC
CSVEIQRYGYTF
>TRBV18|TRBJ2-4|.|.
TGTGCCAGCTCACCACCTTCAGAAAACATTCAGTACTTC
CASSPPSENIQYF
>TRBV27|TRBJ2-5|TRBD2|.
TGTGCCAGCAAAGGACTAGCGGGAGATGGAGGAGAGACCCAGTACTTC
CASKGLAGDGGETQYF
>TRBV4-1|TRBJ1-1|.|.
TGCGCCAGCAGCCAAGAAGAGGGTATGGGCACTGAAGCTTTCTTT
CASSQEEGMGTEAFF
>TRBV3-1|TRBJ1-4|.|.
TGTGCCAGCAGCCAAGGGGGGGCTAATGAAAAACTGTTTTTT
CASSQGGANEKLFF
>TRBV10-3|TRBJ2-2|.|.
TGTGCCATCAGGATCGAGAACACCGGGGAGCTGTTTTTT
CAIRIENTGELFF
>TRBV20-1|TRBJ2-3|.|many
TGCAGTGCTAGGCAGATGACAGATACGCAGTATTTT
CSARQMTDTQYF
>TRBV12-3/TRBV12-4|TRBJ2-7|.|.
TGTGCCAGCAGCTTCGGGACGGGAGAGCAGTACTTC
CASSFGTGEQYF
>TRBV20-1|TRBJ2-1|TRBD2|many
TGCAGTGCTAGAGTATCGGGAGCGGGGGGGCTTGGCTACAATGAGCAGTTCTTC
CSARVSGAGGLGYNEQFF
>TRBV7-2|TRBJ2-3|.|.
TGTGCCAGCAGCTTAGAGTCAACGCAGTATTTT
CASSLESTQYF
>TRBV5-1|TRBJ2-2|.|few
TGCGCCAGCAGCTTGGGGGCCAGTACCACCGGGGAGCTGTTTTTT
CASSLGASTTGELFF
>TRBV5-1|TRBJ2-7|TRBD1|.
TGCGCCAGCAGCTTGATCCCTAGGGGACAGGGATCCGAGCAGTACTTC
CASSLIPRGQGSEQYF
>TRBV12-3/TRBV12-4|TRBJ1-1|.|.
TGTGCCAGCAGTTTAGGCCCGACAGGAAACACTGAAGCTTTCTTT
CASSLGPTGNTEAFF
>TRBV5-1|TRBJ2-1|.|few
TGCGCCAGCAGCTTGTCGGGGTTCGGTGAGCAGTTCTTC
CASSLSGFGEQFF
>TRBV15|TRBJ1-4|TRBD1|few
TGTGCCACCAGCAGAGATGGGACAGGGGTGGAAAAACTGTTTTTT
CATSRDGTGVEKLFF
>TRBV10-3|TRBJ2-7|TRBD1|.
TGTGCCATCAGGGACAGGGGAACCAACTACGAGCAGTACTTC
CAIRDRGTNYEQYF
>TRBV27|TRBJ2-3|TRBD2|.
TGTGCCAGCGGGGCGGGGGGCGCAGATACGCAGTATTTT
CASGAGGADTQYF
>TRBV20-1|TRBJ2-1|TRBD2|few
TGCAGTGCTAGAAAGGGACTAGGGGATGAGCAGTTCTTC
CSARKGLGDEQFF
>TRBV27|TRBJ2-1|TRBD2|few
TGTGCCAGCAGGAGGACTAGCGGGGGGGCCGGGGGTGAGCAGTTCTTC
CASRRTSGGAGGEQFF
>TRBV27|TRBJ2-1|.|many
TGTGCCAGCAGTCAAGATCTGTCCCCTTATGAGCAGTTCTTC
CASSQDLSPYEQFF
>TRBV5-5|TRBJ2-2|TRBD2|.
TGTGCCAGCAGCGGGGGACTAGCGGGGTATACCGGGGAGCTGTTTTTT
CASSGGLAGYTGELFF
>TRBV27|TRBJ2-7|.|.
TGTGCCAGCAGTTTTGGGGGCTTTTCCTACGAGCAGTACTTC
CASSFGGFSYEQYF
>TRBV20-1|TRBJ2-5|.|few
TGCAGTGCCTACAAAGGGCAGGGGCCCGGAGAGACCCAGTACTTC
CSAYKGQGPGETQYF
>TRBV7-2|TRBJ2-7|TRBD1|.
TGTGCCAGCAGCTTAGACCGGGACAGGGCAGTCGAGCAGTACTTC
CASSLDRDRAVEQYF
>TRBV7-9|TRBJ1-1|TRBD1|.
TGTGCCAGCAGCGAAGGGACAGGGGGCGTTTTGAACACTGAAGCTTTCTTT
CASSEGTGGVLNTEAFF
>TRBV7-2|TRBJ1-6|.|few
TGTGCCAGCAGCGCCGGGGGGGGCAATAATTCACCCCTCCACTTT
CASSAGGGNNSPLHF
>TRBV5-1|TRBJ2-7|TRBD1|.
TGCGCCAGCAGCTTATCGGGACAGCCGACCTACGAGCAGTACTTC
CASSLSGQPTYEQYF
>TRBV5-1|TRBJ2-7|TRBD1|few
TGCGCCAGTCAACGACAGGGAACCTACGAGCAGTACTTC
CASQRQGTYEQYF
>TRBV11-2|TRBJ2-2|TRBD1|.
TGTGCCAGCAGCTTATCTTACGGACAGGGGGCGACCTACACCGGGGAGCTGTTTTTT
CASSLSYGQGATYTGELFF
>TRBV6-1|TRBJ1-1|.|many
TGTGCCAGCAGACCGACAGGCCAGAACACTGAAGCTTTCTTT
CASRPTGQNTEAFF
>TRBV5-5|TRBJ2-5|.|few
TGTGCCAGCAGCTTCGTCGGGACGCAGGTGGGGGAGACCCAGTACTTC
CASSFVGTQVGETQYF
>TRBV14|TRBJ2-7|TRBD2|.
TGTGCCAGCAGCCACCAGGGAGGGGAGGGCTACGAGCAGTACTTC
CASSHQGGEGYEQYF
>TRBV2|TRBJ2-7|TRBD1|few
TGTGCCAGCAGTCCCTTGACAGGGGACTCCTACGAGCAGTACTTC
CASSPLTGDSYEQYF